The following is a T cell receptor (beta chain) sequence with its context. The antigen remains undetermined. This CDR3 region has 15 residues. The germline V gene encodes CDR1 GTSNPN and CDR2 SVGIG (reference sequence). V dropped 0 bases and J dropped 0 bases, with 8 bases sitting between them. Profiled with immunoSEQ multiplex PCR; TCRdb holds only in-frame clones, not every one. The sample lists more than 2 million clones, approximately 95% seen once, with around 0.13% in the top ten. These data belong to a study of shared clonotypes between healthy human individuals. Regarding the study as a whole: Among the subsets, naive ones generally showed larger estimated richness than memory ones.

The chain employs TRBV30 and TRBJ1-4; D remains unclear. Sequenced input: naive CD4+ T cells sorted from blood. Subset specified: CD45RA+ positively selected. This receptor was obtained from a man younger than 35 in good health. For the CDR3, the DNA is TGTGCCTGGAGTGTCCCCCTTACAACTAATGAAAAACTGTTTTTT. The encoded protein is CAWSVPLTTNEKLFF.